These 7 T cell receptor beta chains originate from one sample sequenced in a study of immune evolution from preneoplasia to lung adenocarcinoma. The data were produced by immunoSEQ multiplex PCR, yet TCRdb's version contains in-frame clones alone and is incomplete. The table lists some 12,000 clones, more than 75% of them singletons. Sequenced sample: FFPE tissue from an adenomatous hyperplasia lung lesion. This sample's subset: atypical adenomatous hyperplasia (AAH), lung preneoplasia. The receptor set was obtained from a person between 50 and 69 years old with lung adenocarcinoma.

The chain recombines TRBV11-3 with TRBJ2-7, with D unresolved. Trimming stripped 0 bases from V and 7 bases from J, with 10 bases between. The CDR3 is 13 amino acids. Germline V gives CDR1 SGHNT, CDR2 YENEEA. The CDR3, as DNA: TGTGCCAGCAGCTTAGATTTTTGGGGAGAGCAGTACTTC. It is translated as CASSLDFWGEQYF. Combining the CDR3 with reference TRBV11-3 and TRBJ2-7 gives the whole variable domain EAGVVQSPRYKIIEKKQPVAFWCNPISGHNTLYWYLQNLGQGPELLIRYENEEAVDDSQLPKDRFSAERLKGVDSTLKIQPAELGDSAVYLCASSLDFWGEQYFGPGTRLTVT.

V and J are TRBV13 and TRBJ2-5; D call uncertain. CDR1 PRHDT and CDR2 FYEKMQ come from the germline V gene (reference sequence). V dropped 1 base and J dropped 3 bases, with 6 bases sitting between them. The CDR3 contains 13 residues. The CDR3 here is CASSLEAEETQYF. DNA of the CDR3: TGTGCCAGCAGCTTAGAAGCAGAAGAGACCCAGTACTTC.

The count of this clone is one. The chain recombines TRBV7-2 with TRBJ1-3; D might be TRBD1 (5 bases). V was clipped by 1 base and J by 4 bases, with 14 bases between them. Germline CDR1 is SGHTA and CDR2 is FQGNSA. The length of the CDR3 is 16 residues. The CDR3, as DNA: TGTGCCAGCAGCTTAGTTGCCCAGGGTGGAGGAAACACCATATATTTT. It is translated as CASSLVAQGGGNTIYF.

The chain joins TRBV4-2 to TRBJ2-1, with a tentative D call TRBD2 (5 bases). CDR1 and CDR2 (germline): LGHNA, YNFKEQ. Trimming stripped 0 bases from V and 2 bases from J, with 14 bases between. The CDR3 sequence is 17 residues long. CDR3 in DNA: TGTGCCAGCAGCCAAGAACGGAACGCCGGGACCTACAATGAGCAGTTCTTC. This gives the protein CASSQERNAGTYNEQFF.

This clone showed up just a few times. This chain joins TRBV28 and TRBJ1-3, with D possibly being TRBD1 (6 bases). Trimming took off 6 bases at V and 6 bases at J, with 15 bases between the two ends. This CDR3 has 14 amino acids. Germline V gene sequence: CDR1 MDHEN, CDR2 SYDVKM. The CDR3 DNA sequence: TGTGCCAGCAGCCTTGGGGGGGCAATAAACACCATATATTTT. Amino acids: CASSLGGAINTIYF.

The chain uses TRBV28 and TRBJ2-7; 7 positions agree with TRBD2. Germline CDR1 reads MDHEN; CDR2 reads SYDVKM. The CDR3 extends over 13 amino acids. The V segment lost 6 bases and the J segment 4 bases; nucleotides outside the gene matches: 6. The CDR3 coding sequence is TGTGCCAGCAGCTTGGGGGGGACTTACGAGCAGTACTTC. As protein: CASSLGGTYEQYF.

J is TRBJ2-2 and V is TRBV12-5; D is unresolved. Germline CDR1 LGHNT, CDR2 FRNRAP. This CDR3 has 14 amino acids. Trimming took off 6 bases at V and 0 bases at J, with 8 bases between the two ends. The CDR3 DNA is TGTGCTAGTGGCCCGGACCCGAACACCGGGGAGCTGTTTTTT. Protein sequence: CASGPDPNTGELFF.